Presented here are 3 T cell receptor beta chains from one specimen sequenced in a study of blood T cell repertoires in COVID-19. TCRdb's copy holds only in-frame clones and misses some; the assay was immunoSEQ multiplex PCR. The table has a few hundred thousand clones, about 89% seen once. The sequenced sample was PBMCs or T cells enriched from blood (not recorded which). Receptors were obtained from a woman in her twenties or thirties who had recovered from COVID-19.

The genes are TRBV18 and TRBJ1-5, with TRBD1 as a possible D gene (6 bases). Germline V gene sequence: CDR1 KGHSH, CDR2 LQKENI. V was clipped by 1 base and J by 1 base, with 11 bases between them. CDR3 length: 16 amino acids. The CDR3 DNA sequence: TGTGCCAGCTCACCACTCCCTACAGGGAGCAATCAGCCCCAGCATTTT. Protein product: CASSPLPTGSNQPQHF.

The CDR3 DNA follows: TGTGCCAGCAGCTTAGGTCCGGGGTACACTGAAGCTTTCTTT. Protein sequence: CASSLGPGYTEAFF. V usage is TRBV11-1 and J usage is TRBJ1-1; unclear D gene. Germline V CDR1 and CDR2: SGHAT, FQDESV (reference sequence). V was shortened by 1 base and J by 3 bases, with 9 bases between the two germline ends. The CDR3 is 14 residues long.

The chain couples TRBV7-3 to TRBJ2-1; no clear D. This CDR3 region has 13 residues. Germline V gives CDR1 SGHTA, CDR2 FQGTGA. V was shortened by 4 bases and J by 7 bases, with 11 bases between the two germline ends. CDR3 region: CASSSVGANEQFF. The DNA for the CDR3 is TGTGCCAGCAGCTCCGTCGGAGCAAATGAGCAGTTCTTC.